This TCR beta chain was obtained from a study of a mutant IDH1 vaccine in newly diagnosed glioma. Study context: Visit timing is recorded as week 35 for V12 and week 47 for V13. Study observations and caveats: The occurrence of vaccine-induced immune responses was seen in around 95% of patients.

As regards this clone: Its antigen is currently unknown.

Measured with immunoSEQ multiplex PCR; TCRdb has only the in-frame clones, and not every one. The sample holds 50,000 to 65,000 clones, around four fifths seen once. Noted time point: week 47, end of study. With topical imiquimod, each dose of the vaccine consisted of 300 ug of mutant IDH1 20-mer peptide. The sample was PBMCs, taken from a glioma patient whose treatment included an IDH1 peptide vaccine. The sequence was collected from a woman between 50 and 59 years old with glioma.

Here the CDR3 reads CASSQKGGEDGYTF. CDR3 bases: TGTGCCAGCTCGCAAAAGGGGGGCGAGGATGGCTACACCTTC. This chain connects TRBV18 to TRBJ1-2; D is possibly TRBD1 (6 bases). V was cut by 6 bases and J by 6 bases, with 17 bases left in between. Per germline, CDR1 KGHSH and CDR2 LQKENI. The CDR3 consists of 14 residues.